The T cell receptor beta chain described here comes from a study of human T cells and chemical hapten exposure. The CDR3 runs to 15 residues. Looked up from germline, CDR1 is SGHVS and CDR2 is FNYEAQ. V shed 4 bases, J shed 2 bases, and the junction held 7 bases outside the gene matches. Documented time point: pre-sensitization, week 0. Treatment described: therapeutic diphenylcyclopropenone sensitization with weekly scalp DPC. Using its own MiXCR run on the RACE reads, TCRdb lists one record per CDR3 protein. The sample includes tens of thousands of distinct CDR3 sequences, around 15% seen only once; the top ten take more than 3.5%.

The input for sequencing was whole blood, taken in connection with sensitization to the hapten diphenylcyclopropenone (DPC). The rearrangement links TRBV7-6 to TRBJ2-7; 8 nucleotides agree with TRBD2. This TCR was sampled from a woman in her forties or fifties with alopecia areata. Some clones in this sample may be carry-over from other donors' samples. CDR3: CASSSRGSGAYEQYF. DNA for the CDR3: TGTGCCAGCAGCTCGCGGGGTAGCGGGGCCTACGAGCAGTACTTC.